This is a list of T cell receptor beta chains from one sample in a study of cytomegalovirus exposure and HLA in healthy donors. TCRdb keeps only in-frame clones here, not all; method: immunoSEQ multiplex PCR. The sample consists of about 140,000 clones, roughly three quarters of them appearing once. Source material: PBMCs. The receptors originated from a woman aged 45-65 years in good health and CMV-seronegative. Each CDR3 is given with its conserved first and last residue. D genes are given only for firm matches. The size entry is marked missing in some rows and otherwise reads once, few, many or a size class.

>-|TRBV25-1|TRBD1|TRBJ1-1
TGTGCCAGCAGACCCGCGGGACAGGGGGCGACTTTCTTT
CASRPAGQGATFF
>-|TRBV19|-|TRBJ1-1
TGTGCCAGTTCCAGACGGGGGAGTGGCATGAACACTGAAGCTTTCTTT
CASSRRGSGMNTEAFF
>-|TRBV2|TRBD1|TRBJ1-2
TGTGCCAGCAGTGTGGTACAGGGGGCAAGTGGCTACACCTTC
CASSVVQGASGYTF
>-|TRBV30|-|TRBJ1-3
TGTGCCTGGAGATGGCACGGGAACTCTGGAAACACCATATATTTT
CAWRWHGNSGNTIYF
>-|TRBV7-8|-|TRBJ1-3
TGTGCCAGCAGCTTACGCATATCGGACACCATATATTTT
CASSLRISDTIYF
>few|TRBV7-9|TRBD1|TRBJ2-7
TGTGCCAGCGGAGCGGACAGGGACTTTACTTACGAGCAGTACTTC
CASGADRDFTYEQYF
>-|TRBV5-1|-|TRBJ1-1
TGCGCCAGCAGCTTGGAGGGGTCCCCCACTGAAGCTTTCTTT
CASSLEGSPTEAFF
>few|TRBV12-2|-|TRBJ2-3
TGTGCAAGTCGCTTAGGGACGGGGGGAGATACGCAGTATTTT
CASRLGTGGDTQYF
>-|TRBV6-5|-|TRBJ2-1
TGTGCCAGCAGTTCCCCTTATAGTTACTCCTACAATGAGCAGTTCTTC
CASSSPYSYSYNEQFF
>few|TRBV5-5|-|TRBJ1-1
TGTGCCAGCAGCTTAGGGGTGAACACTGAAGCTTTCTTT
CASSLGVNTEAFF
>-|TRBV5-1|-|TRBJ1-5
TGCGCCAGCAGCTTGGTGGGGGGTGATCAGCCCCAGCATTTT
CASSLVGGDQPQHF
>-|TRBV11-2|TRBD1|TRBJ2-7
TGTGCCAGCAGCCGGGACAGCCAAAAAAGGGAGCAGTACTTC
CASSRDSQKREQYF
>once|TRBV7-7|TRBD1|TRBJ2-2
TGTGCTAGCAGCTTAGGCGTAGGGGGCAGGAGCACCGGGGAGCTGTTTTTT
CASSLGVGGRSTGELFF
>few|TRBV2|-|TRBJ1-5
TGTGCCAGCAGTGAAGGGGACAACAATCAGCCCCAGCATTTT
CASSEGDNNQPQHF
>-|TRBV19|-|TRBJ1-1
TGTGCCAGTAGTATAGGGGGCGGCACTGAAGCTTTCTTT
CASSIGGGTEAFF
>-|TRBV19|-|TRBJ2-7
TGTGCCAGTAGTACGCTCGGGACTTCCTACGAGCAGTACTTC
CASSTLGTSYEQYF
>-|TRBV4-2|-|TRBJ2-6
TGTGCCAGCAGCCACGCTAGCTCTGGGGCCAACGTCCTGACTTTC
CASSHASSGANVLTF
>-|TRBV7-2|TRBD1|TRBJ1-2
TGTGCCAGCAGCGAAGACAGGGTCTTATATGGCTACACCTTC
CASSEDRVLYGYTF
>-|TRBV28|-|TRBJ1-6
TGTGCCAGCAGTCACACCGGGAGTTCACCCCTCCACTTT
CASSHTGSSPLHF
>-|TRBV4-2|TRBD1|TRBJ1-5
TGTGCCAGCAGCCAAGGAAGGACAGGAGTGCTGCAGCCCCAGCATTTT
CASSQGRTGVLQPQHF